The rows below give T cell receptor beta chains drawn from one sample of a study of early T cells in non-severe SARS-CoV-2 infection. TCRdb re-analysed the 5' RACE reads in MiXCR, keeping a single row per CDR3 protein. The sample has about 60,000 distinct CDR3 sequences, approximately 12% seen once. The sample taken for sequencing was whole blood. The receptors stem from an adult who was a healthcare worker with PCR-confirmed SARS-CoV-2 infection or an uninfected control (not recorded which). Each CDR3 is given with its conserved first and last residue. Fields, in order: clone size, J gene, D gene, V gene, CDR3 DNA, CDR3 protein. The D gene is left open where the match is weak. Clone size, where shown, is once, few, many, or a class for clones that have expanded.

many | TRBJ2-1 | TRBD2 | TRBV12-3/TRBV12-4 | TGTGCCAGCAGTAAGGGACTAGCGACGAATGAGCAGTTCTTC | CASSKGLATNEQFF
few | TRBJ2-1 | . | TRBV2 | TGTGCCAGCAATACAGGTGCCTCCTACAATGAGCAGTTCTTC | CASNTGASYNEQFF
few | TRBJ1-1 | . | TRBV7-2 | TGTGCCAGCAGCTTGGGAAGGTTCACTGAAGCTTTCTTT | CASSLGRFTEAFF
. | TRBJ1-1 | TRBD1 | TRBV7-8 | TGTGCCAGCAGCTTTGAGACAGGGGCAGCTTTCTTT | CASSFETGAAFF
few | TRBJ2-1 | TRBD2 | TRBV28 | TGTGCCAGCAGTTTGGCCCCGGGGACTAGCGGTAATGAGCAGTTCTTC | CASSLAPGTSGNEQFF
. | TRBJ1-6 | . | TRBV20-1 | TGCAGTGCACACCAATCCGGGGTCTCCTATAATTCACCCCTCCACTTT | CSAHQSGVSYNSPLHF
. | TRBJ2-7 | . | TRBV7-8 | TGTGCCAGCAGCTTAGGGGTATTCACTACAATCGAGCAGTACTTC | CASSLGVFTTIEQYF
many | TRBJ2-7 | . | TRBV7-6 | TGTGCCAGCAGCTTAGCCAGTTTCTACGAGCAGTACTTC | CASSLASFYEQYF
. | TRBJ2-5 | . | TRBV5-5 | TGTGCCAGCAGCTTGGTTCTGGGCTTCGGAGGGGAGACCCAGTACTTC | CASSLVLGFGGETQYF
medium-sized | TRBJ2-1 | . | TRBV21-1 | TGTGCCCGCGGGACTAGCGGGAAGGTTGAGCAGTTCTTC | CARGTSGKVEQFF
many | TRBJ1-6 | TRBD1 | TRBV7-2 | TGTGCCAGCAGCCTGGACAGGGGGAGATCACCCCTCCACTTT | CASSLDRGRSPLHF
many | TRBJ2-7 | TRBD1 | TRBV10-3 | TGTGCCATCAGTCCGGGACAGGTCCCCTTCGAGCAGTACTTC | CAISPGQVPFEQYF
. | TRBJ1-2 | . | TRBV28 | TGTGCCAGCAGTCTGCTTGGACAGTACTATGGCTACACCTTC | CASSLLGQYYGYTF
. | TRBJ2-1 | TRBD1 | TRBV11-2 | TGTGCCAGCAGCTCTCCGTCGACAGGGGAGAGGACAGCCCGATACAATGAGCAGTTCTTC | CASSSPSTGERTARYNEQFF
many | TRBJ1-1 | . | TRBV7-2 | TGTGCCAGCAGCTCCCAAACAGGGTTTGAAGCTTTCTTT | CASSSQTGFEAFF
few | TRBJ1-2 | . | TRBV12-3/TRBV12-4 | TGTGCCAGCCCAGGCCCCTATGGCTACACCTTC | CASPGPYGYTF
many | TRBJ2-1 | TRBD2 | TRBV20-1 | TGCAGTGCTAGAGGCGGGACTAGCGGGACTTCCTACAATGAGCAGTTCTTC | CSARGGTSGTSYNEQFF
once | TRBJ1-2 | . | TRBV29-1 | TGCAGCGTCCCCGGGACGGCTAACTATGGCTACACCTTC | CSVPGTANYGYTF
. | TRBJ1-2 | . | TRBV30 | TGTGCCTGGAGTGTACGCCACGGCTATGGCTACACCTTC | CAWSVRHGYGYTF
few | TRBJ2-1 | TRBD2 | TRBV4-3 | TGCGCCAGCAGCCAGGCCGGGACTAGCGGGAGGAGGTACAATGAGCAGTTCTTC | CASSQAGTSGRRYNEQFF
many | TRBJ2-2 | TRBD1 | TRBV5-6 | TGTGCCAGCAGCTTGCGGGGCCGACCCGGGACAGGGGGCCTTTTAGTCACCGGGGAGCTGTTTTTT | CASSLRGRPGTGGLLVTGELFF
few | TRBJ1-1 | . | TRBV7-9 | TGTGCCAGCAGCCCCCTTATTCAGGTAGAGGCTGAAGCTTTCTTT | CASSPLIQVEAEAFF
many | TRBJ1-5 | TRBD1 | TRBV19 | TGTGCCAGTAGTTTACAGGGGGGCAATCAGCCCCAGCATTTT | CASSLQGGNQPQHF
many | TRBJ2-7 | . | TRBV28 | TGTGCCAGCAGTTCACCGACAGGCCGTAATTCTCAGACCTACGAGCAGTACTTC | CASSSPTGRNSQTYEQYF
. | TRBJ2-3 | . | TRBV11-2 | TGTGCCAGCAGCTTCGGGGGCGCTAGGCCAGATACGCAGTATTTT | CASSFGGARPDTQYF
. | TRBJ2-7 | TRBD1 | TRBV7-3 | TGTGCCGGCAGCCAACAACACGCAGGGGGCTACGAGCAGTACTTC | CAGSQQHAGGYEQYF
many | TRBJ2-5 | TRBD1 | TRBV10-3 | TGTGCCATCAGTTCTCAGGGGGCGCGGGAGACCCAGTACTTC | CAISSQGARETQYF
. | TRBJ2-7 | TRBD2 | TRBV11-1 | TGTGCCAGCAGCTTAGGGACTAGCGGGAAGTACGAGCAGTACTTC | CASSLGTSGKYEQYF
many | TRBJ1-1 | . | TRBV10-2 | TGCGCCAGCAGTAACAGGGTTAACACTGAAGCTTTCTTT | CASSNRVNTEAFF
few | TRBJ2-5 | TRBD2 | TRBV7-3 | TGTGCCAGCAGCTCGTACTGGGAGCGGGGGCTGTACCAAGAGACCCAGTACTTC | CASSSYWERGLYQETQYF
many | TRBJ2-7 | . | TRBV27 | TGTGCCAGCAGTTTATCGAGGGGCTACGAGCAGTACTTC | CASSLSRGYEQYF
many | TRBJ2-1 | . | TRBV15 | TGTGCCACCAGCAGAGAGTTTGGGGGCAATGAGCAGTTCTTC | CATSREFGGNEQFF
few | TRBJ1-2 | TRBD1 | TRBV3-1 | TGTGCCAGCAGCCAAGAAGTTCGGACAGGGGAAGAAGGCTACACCTTC | CASSQEVRTGEEGYTF
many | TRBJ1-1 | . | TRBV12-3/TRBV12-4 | TGTGCCAGCAGTCAAGGGCGTTTTGGGAACACTGAAGCTTTCTTT | CASSQGRFGNTEAFF
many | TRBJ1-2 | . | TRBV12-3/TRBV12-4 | TGTGCCAGCAGTTTAGTGGGGGGGCGAAACTATGGCTACACCTTC | CASSLVGGRNYGYTF
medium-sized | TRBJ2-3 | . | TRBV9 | TGTGCCAGCAGCCCCACAGATACGCAGTATTTT | CASSPTDTQYF
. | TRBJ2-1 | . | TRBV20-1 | TGCAGTGCTAGAGATTTGGCTAGCAGGAGTAAAGATGAGCAGTTCTTC | CSARDLASRSKDEQFF
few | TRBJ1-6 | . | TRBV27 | TGTGCCAGCAGTTTATCAGGCAGACTCAATTCACCCCTCCACTTT | CASSLSGRLNSPLHF
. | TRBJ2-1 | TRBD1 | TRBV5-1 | TGCGCCAGCAGCTTAGACTCGGACAGGGTCTACAATGAGCAGTTCTTC | CASSLDSDRVYNEQFF
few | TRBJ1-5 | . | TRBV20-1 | TGCAGTGCTGGGACGGGGGACCAGCCCCAGCATTTT | CSAGTGDQPQHF
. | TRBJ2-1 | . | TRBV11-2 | TGTGCCAGCAGCCTGCGGCGGACCCACGAGTACAATGAGCAGTTCTTC | CASSLRRTHEYNEQFF
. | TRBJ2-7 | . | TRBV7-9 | TGTGCCAGCAGTTCCCTCCGGGGCGGGATCGGCTACGAGCAGTACTTC | CASSSLRGGIGYEQYF
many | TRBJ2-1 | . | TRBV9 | TGTGCCAGCAGCGTAGGTGGCGGGGCCTACAATGAGCAGTTCTTC | CASSVGGGAYNEQFF
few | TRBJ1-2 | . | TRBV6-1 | TGTGCCAGCTCCTGGGAGGTGGCTAACTATGGCTACACCTTC | CASSWEVANYGYTF
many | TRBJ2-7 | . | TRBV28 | TGTGCCAGCAGTTTAAATTTCAACGAGCAGTACTTC | CASSLNFNEQYF